This T cell receptor (beta chain) was obtained from a study of glioma-infiltrating T cells after dendritic cell vaccination. Sequenced by immunoSEQ multiplex PCR; TCRdb stores in-frame clones only, minus some. The sample holds roughly 80,000 clones, roughly 84% seen once. Time point described: after dendritic cell vaccination, including at tumor progression/relapse. Only patients with spare fresh-frozen tumor and over two years of follow-up were included. Isocitrate dehydrogenase mutation was absent in all glioblastoma patients. Germline V CDR1 and CDR2: SGDLS, YYNGEE. The V and J ends lost 4 bases and 8 bases, in that order; junction bases with no gene match: 11. The CDR3 is 15 residues long.

The sample in question was blood, obtained after dendritic cell vaccination. The V and J genes are TRBV9 and TRBJ2-3; TRBD2 aligns across 9 bases. The TCR was taken from a human donor with glioblastoma. CDR3 in amino acids: CASSTGGRAESTQYF. The CDR3 DNA sequence: TGTGCCAGCAGCACTGGCGGGAGGGCCGAGAGTACGCAGTATTTT.